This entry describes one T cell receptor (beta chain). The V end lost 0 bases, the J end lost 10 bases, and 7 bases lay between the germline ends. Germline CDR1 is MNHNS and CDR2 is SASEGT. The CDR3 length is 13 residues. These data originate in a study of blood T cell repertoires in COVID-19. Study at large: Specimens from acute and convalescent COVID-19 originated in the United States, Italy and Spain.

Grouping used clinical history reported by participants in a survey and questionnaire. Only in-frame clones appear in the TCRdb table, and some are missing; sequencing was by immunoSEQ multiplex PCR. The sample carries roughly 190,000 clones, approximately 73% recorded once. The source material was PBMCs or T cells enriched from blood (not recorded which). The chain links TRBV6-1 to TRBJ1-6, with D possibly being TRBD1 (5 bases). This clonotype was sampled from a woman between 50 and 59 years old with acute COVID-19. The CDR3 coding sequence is TGTGCCAGCAGTGAAGCCAGGGAATCACCCCTCCACTTT. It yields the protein CASSEARESPLHF.